Given below is one T cell receptor beta chain in context. Samples came from patients with localized non-small cell lung adenocarcinoma. This entry is derived from a study of CD4 and CD8 cells across lung adenocarcinoma regions. TCRdb reprocessed the PCR reads via MiXCR and lists one record per CDR3 protein. The sample carries 9,500 to 11,000 distinct CDR3 sequences, approximately 55% recorded once. This CDR3 has 15 residues. Germline CDR1 reads MNHNS; CDR2 reads SASEGT. The chain carries TRBV6-1 and TRBJ2-3; D may match TRBD1 or TRBD2 (6 bases each). The DNA end favors TRBJ2-7, so the J call may be wrong. Sequenced material: CD4+ T cells from the center of a lung tumor. The sequence was obtained from a male donor with lung adenocarcinoma. The CD4 and CD8 labels of this study may be unreliable. The CDR3 sequence is CGRGDGSRDQDTQYF. The DNA of the CDR3 is TGTGGCAGGGGTGACGGGAGCCGGGACCAAGATACGCAGTACTTC.